The following is a T cell receptor (beta chain) sequence with its context. The CDR3 length is 18 residues. Germline V gene lookup returns CDR1 SGHTA and CDR2 FQGNSA. J gave up 4 bases and V 3 bases, and 15 bases lay outside the gene matches. The data originate from a study of T cell changes during pregnancy in multiple sclerosis. Some clones are missing from TCRdb's copy, which holds only in-frame ones; the method was immunoSEQ multiplex PCR. Here the sample spans about 70,000 clones, approximately 94% being singletons. This receptor was obtained from a female donor with multiple sclerosis, enrolled in a pregnancy study. This rearrangement joins TRBV7-2 to TRBJ1-1; 9 bases match TRBD1. The sample in question was peripheral blood, obtained in the third trimester of pregnancy. CDR3 in DNA: TGTGCCAGCAGCTTTTCTCCCCGGGACAGGGCCTTGACCACTGAAGCTTTCTTT. Translation: CASSFSPRDRALTTEAFF.